Ten or more counts support the clone carrying this T cell receptor (beta chain). Time point here: newly diagnosed GD, antithyroid drugs for less than 3 months. Preparation of the TCR library used RNA extracted from PBMCs. The record originates from a study of regulatory T cells in long-lasting Graves disease. Per the germline V gene, CDR1 is SGHVS and CDR2 is FQNEAQ. Trimming at V came to 5 bases and at J to 4 bases, leaving 10 bases not matched to a gene. The CDR3 runs to 16 residues. Libraries of TCR beta came from iRepertoire HTBI primers plus Arm-PCR of CDR3 regions. MiXCR, run by TCRdb on the multiplex PCR reads, gives a single entry per CDR3 protein. The sample shows about 310,000 distinct CDR3 sequences, 15% to 20% of them seen only once.

This specimen was peripheral blood mononuclear cells (PBMCs), taken at new diagnosis, from a patient treated with antithyroid drugs. The rearrangement links TRBV7-8 to TRBJ2-5, with 10 bases identical to TRBD1. The source of this sequence is a female donor with Graves disease. This CDR3 reads CASSPAGTGEGETQYF. The CDR3 nucleotides read TGTGCCAGCAGCCCAGCCGGGACAGGGGAAGGAGAGACCCAGTACTTC.